This T cell receptor (beta chain) was sequenced during a study of beta chain features in type 1 diabetes. General study points: Significant though moderate, a shortening of TCRB CDR3s appeared in all four CD4+ subsets of Type 1 diabetes patients. Patients and controls would be equally affected if PCR favored shorter templates. Insertions were fewer and deletions more numerous at VDJ junctions in type 1 diabetes patients.

The sequenced template was cDNA made from the entire isolated RNA. The table came from immunoSEQ multiplex PCR; TCRdb's copy has only in-frame clones and leaves some out. The sample consists of some 290,000 clones, roughly an eighth of them appearing once. Sorting based on CD45RO/CCR7/CD25/CD127/CD95/CD27 separated CD4+ naive, central memory, regulatory and stem cell-like memory cells. Germline loops: CDR1 SEHNR, CDR2 FQNEAQ (reference sequence). CDR3 length equals 14 residues. Trimming took off 6 bases at V and 9 bases at J, with 18 bases between the two ends. This clone was picked up a small number of times. Its antigen is not identified.

This chain joins TRBV7-9 and TRBJ2-1; no definite D call. Sequencing was done on a sample of naive CD4+ T cells from blood. This TCR was sampled from a young man with type 1 diabetes. The CDR3 sequence is CASSRTTKPGEQFF. The DNA of the CDR3 is TGTGCCAGCAGTCGTACAACTAAACCGGGTGAGCAGTTCTTC.